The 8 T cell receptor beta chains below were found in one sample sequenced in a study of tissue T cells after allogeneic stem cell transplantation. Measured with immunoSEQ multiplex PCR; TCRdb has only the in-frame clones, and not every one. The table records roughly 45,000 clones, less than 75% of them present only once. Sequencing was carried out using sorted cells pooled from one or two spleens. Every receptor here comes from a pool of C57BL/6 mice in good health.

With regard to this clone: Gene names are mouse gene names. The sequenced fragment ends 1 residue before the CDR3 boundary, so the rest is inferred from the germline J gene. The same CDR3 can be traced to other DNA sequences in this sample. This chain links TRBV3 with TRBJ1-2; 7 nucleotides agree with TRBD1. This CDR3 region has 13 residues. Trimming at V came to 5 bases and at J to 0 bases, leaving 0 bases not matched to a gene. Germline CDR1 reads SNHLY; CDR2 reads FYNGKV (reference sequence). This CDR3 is CASSGTANSDYTF. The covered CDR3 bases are TGTGCCAGCAGCGGGACAGCAAACTCCGACTACACC. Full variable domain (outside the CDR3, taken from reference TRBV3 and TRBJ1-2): GPKVLQIPSHQIIDMGQMVTLNCDPVSNHLYFYWYKQILGQQMEFLVNFYNGKVMEKSKLFKDQFSVERPDGSYFTLKIQPTALEDSAVYFCASSGTANSDYTFGSGTRLLVI.

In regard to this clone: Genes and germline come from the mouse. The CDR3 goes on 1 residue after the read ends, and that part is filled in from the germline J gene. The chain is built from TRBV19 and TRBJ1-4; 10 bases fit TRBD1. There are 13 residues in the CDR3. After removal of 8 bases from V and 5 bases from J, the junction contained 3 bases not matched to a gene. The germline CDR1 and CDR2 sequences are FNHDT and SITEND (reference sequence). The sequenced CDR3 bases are TGTGCCAGGGCGGGACAGGGGAACGAAAGATTATTT. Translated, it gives CARAGQGNERLF. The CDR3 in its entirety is CARAGQGNERLFF. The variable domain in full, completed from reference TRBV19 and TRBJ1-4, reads GGIITQTPKFLIGQEGQKLTLKCQQNFNHDTMYWYRQDSGKGLRLIYYSITENDLQKGDLSEGYDASREKKSSFSLTVTSAQKNEMAVFLCARAGQGNERLFFGHGTKLSVL.

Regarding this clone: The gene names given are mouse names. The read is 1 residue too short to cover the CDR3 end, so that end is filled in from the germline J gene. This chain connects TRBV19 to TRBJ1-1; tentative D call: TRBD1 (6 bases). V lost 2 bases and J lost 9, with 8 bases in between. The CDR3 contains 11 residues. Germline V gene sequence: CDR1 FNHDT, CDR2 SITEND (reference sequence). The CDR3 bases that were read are TGTGCCAGCAGTATTGGGGGCAAAGTCTTC. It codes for CASSIGGKVF. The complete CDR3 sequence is CASSIGGKVFF.

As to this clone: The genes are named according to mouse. CDR3 DNA (partial): TGTGCCAGCAGCCAAGGGGGGACCAACGAAAGATTATTT. It encodes CASSQGGTNERLF. The CDR3 in its entirety is CASSQGGTNERLFF. J is TRBJ1-4 and V is TRBV2; D is possibly TRBD1 (5 bases). Read sequence stops 1 residue before the CDR3 end, and the germline J gene provides the missing end. Germline values: CDR1 LGHNA, CDR2 YSYQKL. Trimming took off 1 base at V and 3 bases at J, with 6 bases between the two ends. This CDR3 spans 14 amino acids.

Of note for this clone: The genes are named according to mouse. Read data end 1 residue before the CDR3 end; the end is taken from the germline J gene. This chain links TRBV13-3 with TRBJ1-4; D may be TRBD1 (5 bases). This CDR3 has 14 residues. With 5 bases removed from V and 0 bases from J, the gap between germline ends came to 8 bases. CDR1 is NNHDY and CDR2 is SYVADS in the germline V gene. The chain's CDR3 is CASRTDISNERLFF. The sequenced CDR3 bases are TGTGCCAGCAGGACAGACATTTCCAACGAAAGATTATTT.

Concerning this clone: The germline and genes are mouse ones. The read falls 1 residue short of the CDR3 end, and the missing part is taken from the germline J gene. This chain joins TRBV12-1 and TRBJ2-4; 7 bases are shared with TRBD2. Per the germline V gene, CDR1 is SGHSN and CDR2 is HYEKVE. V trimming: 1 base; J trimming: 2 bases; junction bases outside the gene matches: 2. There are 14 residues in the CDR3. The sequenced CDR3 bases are TGTGCCAGCTCTCTTCTGGGGGATCAAAACACCTTGTAC. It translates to CASSLLGDQNTLY. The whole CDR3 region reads CASSLLGDQNTLYF.

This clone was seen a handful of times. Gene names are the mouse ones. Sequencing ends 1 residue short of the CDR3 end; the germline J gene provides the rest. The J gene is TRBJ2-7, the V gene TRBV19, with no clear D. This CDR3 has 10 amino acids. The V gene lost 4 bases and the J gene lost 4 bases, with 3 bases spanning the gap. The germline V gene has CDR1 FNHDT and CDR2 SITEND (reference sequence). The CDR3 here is CASSRYEQYF. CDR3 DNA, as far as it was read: TGTGCCAGCAGTCGTTATGAACAGTAC. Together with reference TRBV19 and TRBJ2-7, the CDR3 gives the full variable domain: GGIITQTPKFLIGQEGQKLTLKCQQNFNHDTMYWYRQDSGKGLRLIYYSITENDLQKGDLSEGYDASREKKSSFSLTVTSAQKNEMAVFLCASSRYEQYFGPGTRLTVL.

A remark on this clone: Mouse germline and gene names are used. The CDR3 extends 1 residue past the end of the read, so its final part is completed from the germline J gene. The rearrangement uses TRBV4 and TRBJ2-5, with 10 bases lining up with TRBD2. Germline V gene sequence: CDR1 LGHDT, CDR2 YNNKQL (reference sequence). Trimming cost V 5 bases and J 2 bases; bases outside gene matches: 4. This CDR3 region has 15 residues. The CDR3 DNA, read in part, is TGTGCCAGCAGCAGACTGGGGGGTGGCCAAGACACCCAGTAC. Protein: CASSRLGGGQDTQY. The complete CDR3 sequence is CASSRLGGGQDTQYF.